One sample yielded the 24 T cell receptor beta chains listed below, sequenced in a study of post-analysis software for immune sequencing data. Findings of the study overall: Patients carried roughly 5 TRBV segments more frequently than controls did, and TRBV5-6, TRBV5-1 and TRBV20-1 were among them.

These receptors' targets are unknown. Presence of unique molecular identifiers characterized the TCR beta cDNA libraries. MiXCR, run by TCRdb on the PCR reads, gives a single entry per CDR3 protein. There are hundreds of thousands of distinct CDR3 sequences in the sample; roughly 27% occur only once, and approximately 0.6% lies in the top ten. The sample consisted of blood. The origin of the receptors is a girl between 5 and 17 years old with multiple sclerosis.

This chain uses TRBV7-9 with TRBJ2-3; D remains ambiguous. The CDR3 sequence is 15 residues long. CDR1 is SEHNR and CDR2 is FQNEAQ in the germline V gene (reference sequence). Trimming left V 5 bases short and J 0 bases short, with 12 bases between. CDR3: CASSDGRASTDTQYF. The CDR3, as DNA: TGTGCCAGCAGCGACGGACGAGCTAGCACAGATACGCAGTATTTT.

The rearrangement links TRBV20-1 to TRBJ2-1; 8 nucleotides line up with TRBD2. The V and J ends lost 3 bases and 9 bases, in that order; junction bases with no gene match: 4. The CDR3 length is 12 residues. Per the germline V gene, CDR1 is DFQATT and CDR2 is SNEGSKA (reference sequence). The CDR3 region is CSASQRETEQFF. The CDR3 DNA sequence: TGCAGTGCTAGCCAGCGGGAGACTGAGCAGTTCTTC.

The chain carries TRBV20-1 and TRBJ2-5; no clear D. The germline CDR1 and CDR2 sequences are DFQATT and SNEGSKA (reference sequence). The CDR3 contains 12 residues. The V end was cut by 4 bases, the J end by 6 bases, with 12 bases between. CDR3 in amino acids: CSAKASSKTQYF. CDR3 DNA sequence: TGCAGTGCTAAGGCCAGCTCGAAGACCCAGTACTTC.

This clonotype appeared a few times. This chain uses TRBV7-2 with TRBJ1-1; D uncertain. Trimming stripped 5 bases from V and 5 bases from J, with 24 bases between. The CDR3 has 17 amino acids. Germline lookup yields CDR1 SGHTA and CDR2 FQGNSA. This CDR3 is CASSPGRMDPGKTEAFF. For the CDR3, the DNA is TGTGCCAGCAGCCCCGGGAGGATGGACCCCGGGAAGACTGAAGCTTTCTTT.

This clonotype was detected a few times. This sequence joins TRBV3-1 and TRBJ2-3; no reliable D call. CDR3 length: 12 amino acids. Trimming took 4 bases from V and 8 from J, leaving 10 bases between them. In germline, CDR1 is LGHDT, CDR2 YNNKEL (reference sequence). The CDR3 region has the DNA TGTGCCAGCAGCCCACGGGCTGGTACGCAGTATTTT. Its protein is CASSPRAGTQYF.

The chain uses TRBV27 and TRBJ2-3; 8 positions match TRBD1. V dropped 5 bases and J dropped 4; count of bases not matched to a gene: 11. Germline CDR1 and CDR2: MNHEY and SMNVEV (reference sequence). The CDR3 is 16 amino acids. The CDR3 loop is CASSLRGRGPADTQYF. In nucleotides, the CDR3 is TGTGCCAGCAGTCTCCGGGGCAGGGGGCCGGCAGATACGCAGTATTTT.

V gene TRBV20-1 combines with J gene TRBJ2-7; D not resolved. The CDR3 totals 13 residues. Trimming removed 3 bases from V and 5 bases from J, with 14 bases in between. Germline CDR1 is DFQATT and CDR2 is SNEGSKA (reference sequence). The CDR3 region has the DNA TGCAGTGCTAGCGACTCAAGTCCCCACGAGCAGTACTTC. Translation: CSASDSSPHEQYF.

CDR3 protein: CASSMTSGRVTYNEQFF. The CDR3 DNA reads TGTGCCAGCAGCATGACTAGCGGGAGGGTAACCTACAATGAGCAGTTCTTC. The V gene is TRBV7-2, the J gene TRBJ2-1, with 14 bases lining up with TRBD2. J gave up 2 bases and V 5 bases, and 5 bases lay outside the gene matches. This CDR3 region has 17 residues. Germline V gives CDR1 SGHTA, CDR2 FQGNSA.

The chain recombines TRBV4-3 with TRBJ2-1; D may be TRBD1 or TRBD2 (5 bases each). CDR3 size: 15 residues. Germline V gene sequence: CDR1 LGHNA, CDR2 YSLEER. Deletions cut 3 bases from V and 6 bases from J, with 15 bases between. For the CDR3, the DNA is TGCGCCAGCAGCCACTTGGGGGTCCCCGTCAATGAGCAGTTCTTC. Protein product: CASSHLGVPVNEQFF.

In this sample, this clonotype turned up a few times. The genes are TRBV25-1 and TRBJ2-5; TRBD1 aligns across 7 bases. CDR3 size: 14 residues. Germline CDR1 reads MGHDK; CDR2 reads SYGVNS. Germline trimming cut 2 bases from V and 7 bases from J; bases unmatched to any gene: 7. CDR3 sequence (DNA): TGTGCCAGCAGTGAACAGGGGGACCTCGGGACCCAGTACTTC. Translation: CASSEQGDLGTQYF.

The V gene is TRBV2, the J gene TRBJ2-3; 8 bases align to TRBD1. Germline lookup yields CDR1 SNHLY and CDR2 FYNNEI. The trim removed 6 bases at V and 5 bases at J, leaving 7 bases unmatched. This CDR3 has 14 amino acids. As DNA, the CDR3 is TGTGCCAGCAGGCAGGACAGGGTGAAAGATACGCAGTATTTT. It specifies CASRQDRVKDTQYF.

The rearrangement joins TRBV19 to TRBJ2-5; D is perhaps TRBD2 (6 bases). The last part of the DNA fits TRBJ2-7 better; the J call may be wrong. The CDR3 consists of 15 residues. Germline V gives CDR1 LNHDA, CDR2 SQIVND (reference sequence). The DNA of the CDR3 is TGTGCCAGTAGTATAGCCGGAGCGGGCGCCTACGAGCAGTACTTC. This sequence encodes CASSIAGAGAYEQYF.

The genes are TRBV4-3 and TRBJ2-7; tentative D call: TRBD1 (6 bases). This CDR3 has 15 residues. Trimming stripped 0 bases from V and 3 bases from J, with 12 bases between. CDR1 LGHNA and CDR2 YSLEER come from the germline V gene. This CDR3 reads CASSQDAAGVYEQYF. CDR3 DNA sequence: TGCGCCAGCAGCCAAGACGCGGCAGGGGTCTACGAGCAGTACTTC.

The chain uses TRBV6-4 and TRBJ1-1, with a possible D match to TRBD1 (5 bases). V was shortened by 6 bases and J by 1 base, with 15 bases between the two germline ends. Germline CDR1 MRHNA, CDR2 SNTAGT. The CDR3 consists of 15 residues. The CDR3 reads CASSDGGGRNTEAFF. CDR3 in DNA: TGTGCCAGCAGCGACGGGGGGGGACGGAACACTGAAGCTTTCTTT.

The CDR3 DNA reads TGTGCCAGCAGTCTTTGGACAGGGGGCTTCACCGGGGAGCTGTTTTTT. Amino acid sequence: CASSLWTGGFTGELFF. The J gene is TRBJ2-2, the V gene TRBV28; 11 nucleotides align to TRBD1. CDR3 length: 16 amino acids. V dropped 5 bases and J dropped 4; count of bases not matched to a gene: 6. Germline V CDR1 and CDR2: MDHEN, SYDVKM.

This clonotype was seen a handful of times. V usage is TRBV4-2 and J usage is TRBJ2-5, with 9 positions matching TRBD1. The V segment lost 0 bases and the J segment 5 bases; nucleotides outside the gene matches: 7. From germline, CDR1 is LGHNA and CDR2 YNFKEQ. The CDR3 sequence is 16 residues long. The CDR3 sequence: CASSQDYAGTGETQYF. DNA for the CDR3: TGTGCCAGCAGCCAAGATTATGCAGGGACAGGGGAGACCCAGTACTTC.

The CDR3 region has the DNA TGTGCCAGCAGTACAGGACTAGCGGATAAGTTCTTC. As protein: CASSTGLADKFF. V is TRBV6-2 or TRBV6-3 and J is TRBJ2-1; 10 bases are shared with TRBD2. Germline CDR1 is MNHEY and CDR2 is SVGEGT. This CDR3 has 12 amino acids. The ends lost 5 bases at V and 14 bases at J; junction bases unmatched: 6.

CDR3 bases: TGCAGCGTTGAAGGGGGACAGGGGGGTGACGAGCAGTACTTC. It translates to CSVEGGQGGDEQYF. The J gene is TRBJ2-7, the V gene TRBV29-1, with 11 bases aligning to TRBD1. CDR1 is SQVTM and CDR2 is ANQGSEA in the germline V gene. Germline trimming cut 1 base from V and 5 bases from J; bases unmatched to any gene: 4. This CDR3 is 14 amino acids long.

Notes on this clonotype: One end of the junction is discordant with germline, which a read error may explain. The CDR3 is CASSSAVTSGQETQYF. CDR3 DNA sequence: TGTGCTAGCAGCTCGGCCGTGACTAGCGGCCAAGAGACCCAGTACTTC. This chain joins TRBV7-7 and TRBJ2-5; 9 bases are a match to TRBD2. Germline V gene lookup returns CDR1 SSHAT and CDR2 FNYEAQ (reference sequence). There are 16 residues in the CDR3.

The J gene is TRBJ1-1, the V gene TRBV7-2; no firm D call. V lost 5 bases, J lost 3 bases, and 13 bases lay in between. From germline, CDR1 is SGHTA and CDR2 FQGNSA. The CDR3 length is 14 residues. The CDR3 DNA sequence: TGTGCCAGCAGCCCCGTCGTCCGGGACACTGAAGCTTTCTTT. Its protein product is CASSPVVRDTEAFF. Supplemented by reference TRBV7-2 and TRBJ1-1, the full variable domain reads GAGVSQSPSNKVTEKGKDVELRCDPISGHTALYWYRQSLGQGLEFLIYFQGNSAPDKSGLPSDRFSAERTGGSVSTLTIQRTQQEDSAVYLCASSPVVRDTEAFFGQGTRLTVV.

This clonotype is a singleton in its sample. The chain carries TRBV24-1 and TRBJ2-1; D may be TRBD1 or TRBD2 (6 bases each). CDR3 size: 11 residues. Germline V lookup: CDR1 KGHDR, CDR2 SFDVKD. V gave up 7 bases and J gave up 8 bases, with 8 bases separating them. The CDR3 DNA sequence: TGTGCCACCAGGGAGGGGGATGAGCAGTTCTTC. It translates to CATREGDEQFF.

The rearrangement links TRBV5-4 to TRBJ2-3; a possible D gene is TRBD2 (6 bases). Between the trimmed V and J ends, which lost 4 bases and 3 bases, there was a span of 12 bases. The CDR3 loop spans 14 amino acids. Per germline, CDR1 SGHNT and CDR2 YYREEE (reference sequence). CDR3 bases: TGTGCCAGCAGCGCCGTCGGGAGAACAGATACGCAGTATTTT. Its translation is CASSAVGRTDTQYF.

As concerns this clonotype: Given a much more abundant clone one base away, this may be a read error. The chain recombines TRBV2 with TRBJ2-6, with 8 nucleotides matching TRBD1. This CDR3 spans 15 amino acids. V trimming: 6 bases; J trimming: 2 bases; junction bases outside the gene matches: 3. Germline CDR1 and CDR2: SNHLY and FYNNEI. The CDR3 DNA follows: TGTGCCAGCAGGCCGGACAGGGCTGGGGCCAACGTCCTGACTTTC. This sequence encodes CASRPDRAGANVLTF.

The chain employs TRBV15 and TRBJ1-5, with D possibly being TRBD1 (5 bases). V lost 7 bases to trimming and J lost 1 base, with 11 bases between them. Germline lookup yields CDR1 LNHNV and CDR2 YYDKDF (reference sequence). The CDR3 sequence is 14 residues long. In DNA, the CDR3 is TGTGCCACCACGGGGTGGGGGAGCAATCAGCCCCAGCATTTT. Translation: CATTGWGSNQPQHF.